This entry is about one TCR beta chain. In the original processing: Reference gene primers were amplified, and this amplification served to estimate nucleated cell counts. The repertoire was sequenced with immunoSEQ multiplex PCR; TCRdb's copy has only in-frame clones and lacks some. V and J calls and clone size follow that table, whereas D and trimming were derived from the DNA. The sample lists under 130,000 clones, around 90% occurring once. This record comes from a study of blood T cell repertoires in COVID-19. Source material: peripheral blood. The origin of this receptor is a man aged 50-59 years in a cohort sampled during active COVID-19.

DNA for the CDR3: TGCGCCAGCAGCTATCAGACAGGGACCAACTATGGCTACACCTTC. Translation gives CASSYQTGTNYGYTF. The chain couples TRBV4-1 to TRBJ1-2; TRBD1 matches 7 bases. CDR3 length: 15 amino acids. CDR1 and CDR2 from the germline V gene are MGHRA and YSYEKL. V shed 5 bases, J shed 2 bases, and the junction held 8 bases outside the gene matches.